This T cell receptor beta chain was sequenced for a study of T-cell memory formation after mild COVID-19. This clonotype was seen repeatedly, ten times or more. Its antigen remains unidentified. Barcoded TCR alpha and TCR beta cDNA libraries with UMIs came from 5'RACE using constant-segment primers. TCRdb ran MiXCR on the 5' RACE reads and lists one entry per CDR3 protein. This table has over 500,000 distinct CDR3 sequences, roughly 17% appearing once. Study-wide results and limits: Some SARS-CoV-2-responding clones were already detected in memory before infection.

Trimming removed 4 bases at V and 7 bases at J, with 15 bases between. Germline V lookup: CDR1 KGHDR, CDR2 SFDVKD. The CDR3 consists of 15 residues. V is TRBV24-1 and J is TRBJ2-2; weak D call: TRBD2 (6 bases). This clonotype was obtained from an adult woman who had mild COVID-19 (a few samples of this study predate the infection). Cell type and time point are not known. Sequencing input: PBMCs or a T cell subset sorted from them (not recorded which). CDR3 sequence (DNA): TGTGCCACCAGTGACCCTAGCGCTTCTGGCGGGGAGCTGTTTTTT. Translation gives CATSDPSASGGELFF.